The 31 T cell receptor beta chains given below trace back to one sample, sequenced in a study of blood T cell repertoires in COVID-19. Sequenced by immunoSEQ multiplex PCR; TCRdb stores in-frame clones only, minus some. This table has under 200,000 clones, approximately 87% appearing once. Sequencing was performed on peripheral blood. The source is a woman aged 60-75 years with COVID-19, enrolled during active disease.

This chain connects TRBV11-3 to TRBJ2-4, with a possible D match to TRBD1 (6 bases). In germline, CDR1 is SGHNT, CDR2 YENEEA. V lost 1 base and J 3 bases, leaving 13 bases between the germline ends. The CDR3 spans 16 residues. The CDR3 protein is CASSLVTGLGKNIQYF. The DNA of the CDR3 is TGTGCCAGCAGCTTAGTCACAGGGCTTGGCAAAAACATTCAGTACTTC.

The chain employs TRBV6-5 and TRBJ2-3; maybe TRBD2 (6 bases). The V gene's germline CDR1 is MNHEY and CDR2 SVGAGI. CDR3 size: 14 residues. Trimming cost V 5 bases and J 3 bases, with 12 bases left between them. The CDR3 DNA sequence: TGTGCCAGCAGTCCGGGACTGGTGACAGATACGCAGTATTTT. Protein product: CASSPGLVTDTQYF.

This chain uses TRBV30 with TRBJ2-1; possible D gene TRBD1, 6 bases. CDR3 size: 12 residues. V was clipped by 0 bases and J by 8 bases, with 8 bases between them. The germline V gene encodes CDR1 GTSNPN and CDR2 SVGIG (reference sequence). The CDR3 loop reads CAWSVKGDEQFF. The DNA for the CDR3 is TGTGCCTGGAGTGTAAAGGGGGATGAGCAGTTCTTC.

CDR3 DNA sequence: TGTGCCAGCAGCCAAGATATGGGACTAGCGGGCGGACGGAGCTCCTACAATGAGCAGTTCTTC. This encodes CASSQDMGLAGGRSSYNEQFF. The V gene is TRBV14, the J gene TRBJ2-1; 12 bases are a match to TRBD2. There are 21 residues in the CDR3. V shed 0 bases, J shed 0 bases, and the junction held 12 bases outside the gene matches. Germline V lookup: CDR1 SGHDN, CDR2 FVKESK.

This clone was observed a single time. The chain links TRBV2 to TRBJ2-5; no firm D call. Germline V gene sequence: CDR1 SNHLY, CDR2 FYNNEI. Deletions cut 2 bases from V and 2 bases from J, with 3 bases between. The CDR3 is 12 amino acids. The CDR3 DNA is TGTGCCAGCAGTGAACTACAAGAGACCCAGTACTTC. This sequence encodes CASSELQETQYF.

The chain joins TRBV4-1 to TRBJ2-7; TRBD2 matches 7 bases. Germline values: CDR1 MGHRA, CDR2 YSYEKL. The CDR3 totals 13 residues. J gave up 7 bases and V 4 bases, and 7 bases lay outside the gene matches. The CDR3: CASSPRRREEQYF. In DNA form, the CDR3 reads TGCGCCAGCAGCCCGAGAAGGCGGGAGGAGCAGTACTTC.

This chain joins TRBV24-1 and TRBJ1-2; unclear D gene. Trimming took 9 bases from V and 1 from J, leaving 8 bases between them. Germline CDR1 reads KGHDR; CDR2 reads SFDVKD. CDR3 length equals 12 residues. The CDR3 spells CATSENNYGYTF. DNA for the CDR3: TGTGCCACCTCCGAGAATAACTATGGCTACACCTTC.

The V gene is TRBV11-1, the J gene TRBJ2-5; 8 bases are shared with TRBD2. From germline, CDR1 is SGHAT and CDR2 FQDESV (reference sequence). The CDR3 sequence is 13 residues long. The V gene end was trimmed by 3 bases and the J gene end by 5 bases; junction bases not matched to a gene: 2. The CDR3 nucleotides read TGTGCCAGCAGCTTGGGACTAGGGGAGACCCAGTACTTC. Translating gives CASSLGLGETQYF.

CDR3 DNA: TGTGCCAGCAGTTCGACCCACGGGAGGGTACAAGAGACCCAGTACTTC. This codes for CASSSTHGRVQETQYF. V and J are TRBV28 and TRBJ2-5, with TRBD2 matching 8 bases. V lost 4 bases to trimming and J lost 2 bases; unmatched junction nucleotides: 9. From germline, CDR1 is MDHEN and CDR2 SYDVKM. The CDR3 runs 16 residues. Based on the CDR3 plus reference TRBV28 and TRBJ2-5, the full variable domain is DVKVTQSSRYLVKRTGEKVFLECVQDMDHENMFWYRQDPGLGLRLIYFSYDVKMKEKGDIPEGYSVSREKKERFSLILESASTNQTSMYLCASSSTHGRVQETQYFGPGTRLLVL.

V is TRBV7-9 and J is TRBJ1-1; D is uncertain. V lost 0 bases and J lost 11, with 10 bases in between. The length of the CDR3 is 12 residues. Germline CDR1 is SEHNR and CDR2 is FQNEAQ (reference sequence). The CDR3 reads CASSLAELGAFF. The CDR3 DNA reads TGTGCCAGCAGCTTAGCCGAACTCGGGGCTTTCTTT.

A few counts support this clone. The chain carries TRBV7-9 and TRBJ2-7, with 10 positions matching TRBD1. Per germline, CDR1 SEHNR and CDR2 FQNEAQ (reference sequence). J lost 6 bases, V lost 2 bases, and 7 bases had no gene match. The CDR3 is 15 amino acids. CDR3 in amino acids: CASSLPTGGSGEQYF. The CDR3 region has the DNA TGTGCCAGCAGCTTACCGACAGGGGGCTCCGGCGAGCAGTACTTC.

The rearrangement links TRBV11-3 to TRBJ2-7, with 7 bases lining up with TRBD2. CDR1 is SGHNT, CDR2 YENEEA, per germline. Trimming removed 5 bases from V and 5 bases from J; junction bases left unmatched: 6. The CDR3 loop spans 13 amino acids. DNA for the CDR3: TGTGCCAGCAGCGTCAGCGGGACGCACGAGCAGTACTTC. Amino acid sequence: CASSVSGTHEQYF.

A word on this clone: Other DNA sequences in this sample translate to the same CDR3. This chain joins TRBV9 and TRBJ2-7; 8 positions agree with TRBD2. The germline V gene encodes CDR1 SGDLS and CDR2 YYNGEE. The CDR3 extends over 15 amino acids. Trimming at V came to 0 bases and at J to 2 bases, leaving 4 bases not matched to a gene. The CDR3 bases are TGTGCCAGCAGCGTAGGAACTAGCGGTACCTACGAGCAGTACTTC. Protein product: CASSVGTSGTYEQYF.

In regard to this clone: The same CDR3 can be traced to other DNA sequences in this sample. The CDR3 nucleotides read TGTGCCTGGAGTAGGACAGGGACTGGAAACACCATATATTTT. Its protein product is CAWSRTGTGNTIYF. The chain is built from TRBV30 and TRBJ1-3, with TRBD1 matching 8 bases. The length of the CDR3 is 14 residues. Germline assignment: CDR1 GTSNPN and CDR2 SVGIG (reference sequence). V lost 2 bases, J lost 2 bases, and 2 bases stayed unmatched.

This clone was observed a single time. This chain joins TRBV5-4 and TRBJ2-3; D is uncertain. The CDR3 runs to 13 residues. Trimming shortened V by 4 bases and J by 2 bases, and 8 bases separated the two germline ends. Germline values: CDR1 SGHNT, CDR2 YYREEE (reference sequence). The DNA for the CDR3 is TGTGCCAGCAGCAGCACTTTCACAGATACGCAGTATTTT. Translated: CASSSTFTDTQYF.

This chain connects TRBV3-1 (or the pseudogene TRBV3-2) to TRBJ1-1, with D unresolved. From germline, CDR1 is LGHDT and CDR2 YNNKEL (reference sequence). Deletions cut 2 bases from V and 3 bases from J, with 10 bases between. CDR3 length: 14 residues. This CDR3 reads CASSQLRGYTEAFF. The CDR3 coding sequence is TGTGCCAGCAGCCAACTTCGCGGTTACACTGAAGCTTTCTTT.

The V call is TRBV19, the J call TRBJ2-2; D might be TRBD2 (5 bases). The CDR3 is made up of 17 amino acids. V lost 1 base and J lost 0, with 12 bases in between. CDR1 LNHDA and CDR2 SQIVND come from the germline V gene (reference sequence). CDR3 region: CASSIGETNANTGELFF. CDR3 nucleotides: TGTGCCAGTAGTATAGGGGAGACAAACGCGAACACCGGGGAGCTGTTTTTT.

The genes are TRBV19 and TRBJ2-3; 7 nucleotides match TRBD2. The length of the CDR3 is 16 residues. Germline CDR1 reads LNHDA; CDR2 reads SQIVND (reference sequence). With 0 bases clipped from V and 0 bases from J, the junction kept 3 bases outside the gene matches. The CDR3 protein is CASSIDLAVSTDTQYF. CDR3 coding DNA: TGTGCCAGTAGTATAGATCTAGCGGTAAGCACAGATACGCAGTATTTT. Looking up the rest from reference TRBV19 and TRBJ2-3 gives the full variable domain: DGGITQSPKYLFRKEGQNVTLSCEQNLNHDAMYWYRQDPGQGLRLIYYSQIVNDFQKGDIAEGYSVSREKKESFPLTVTSAQKNPTAFYLCASSIDLAVSTDTQYFGPGTRLTVL.

The chain recombines TRBV20-1 with TRBJ1-1, with D perhaps TRBD1 (5 bases). CDR1 and CDR2 (germline): DFQATT, SNEGSKA (reference sequence). This CDR3 has 14 residues. V was shortened by 3 bases and J by 0 bases, with 11 bases between the two germline ends. CDR3 nucleotide sequence: TGCAGTGCTAGTTACGGACACCTGAACACTGAAGCTTTCTTT. The encoded protein is CSASYGHLNTEAFF.

This chain links TRBV9 with TRBJ2-7; D may be TRBD2 (6 bases). The CDR3 has 15 amino acids. CDR1 is SGDLS, CDR2 YYNGEE, per germline. Trimming shortened V by 4 bases and J by 0 bases, and 14 bases separated the two germline ends. In DNA, the CDR3 is TGTGCCAGCAGCCCTCGGGGACTCAGCTCCTACGAGCAGTACTTC. Its protein is CASSPRGLSSYEQYF.

The V and J genes are TRBV11-2 and TRBJ2-7, with D possibly matching TRBD1 (6 bases). Trimming took off 4 bases at V and 2 bases at J, with 15 bases between the two ends. This CDR3 is built from 15 residues. Germline values: CDR1 SGHAT, CDR2 FQNNGV. CDR3 sequence: CASSSKTGTAYEQYF. The CDR3 nucleotides are TGTGCCAGCAGCTCCAAGACAGGAACAGCCTACGAGCAGTACTTC.

This sequence joins TRBV7-9 and TRBJ1-2; tentative D call: TRBD1 (5 bases). There are 15 residues in the CDR3. Between the trimmed V and J ends, which lost 5 bases and 2 bases, there was a span of 15 bases. Germline CDR1 reads SEHNR; CDR2 reads FQNEAQ (reference sequence). The DNA of the CDR3 is TGTGCCAGCAGCCCCGGGGGGGGACCCAACTATGGCTACACCTTC. This sequence encodes CASSPGGGPNYGYTF.

The J gene is TRBJ2-3, the V gene TRBV30, with unresolved D. The CDR3 totals 13 residues. Germline V CDR1 and CDR2: GTSNPN, SVGIG (reference sequence). The V gene lost 0 bases and the J gene lost 2 bases, with 6 bases spanning the gap. This chain's CDR3 is CAWSVLTTDTQYF. The CDR3, as DNA: TGTGCCTGGAGTGTACTCACCACAGATACGCAGTATTTT.

A few counts support this clone. The rearrangement links TRBV18 to TRBJ2-7; 7 bases align to TRBD1. From germline, CDR1 is KGHSH and CDR2 LQKENI. Germline trimming cut 6 bases from V and 5 bases from J; bases unmatched to any gene: 13. CDR3 size: 15 residues. The CDR3 here is CASSPRQGGFHEQYF. CDR3 DNA: TGTGCCAGCTCCCCCCGACAGGGCGGGTTTCACGAGCAGTACTTC. Combining the CDR3 with reference TRBV18 and TRBJ2-7 gives the whole variable domain NAGVMQNPRHLVRRRGQEARLRCSPMKGHSHVYWYRQLPEEGLKFMVYLQKENIIDESGMPKERFSAEFPKEGPSILRIQQVVRGDSAAYFCASSPRQGGFHEQYFGPGTRLTVT.

CDR3 sequence: CASSYSMASLTDTQYF. The CDR3 DNA is TGTGCCAGCAGTTACTCGATGGCTAGCCTCACAGATACGCAGTATTTT. The chain employs TRBV6-5 and TRBJ2-3; D possibly corresponds to TRBD2 (5 bases). Per germline, CDR1 MNHEY and CDR2 SVGAGI. The V and J ends lost 0 bases and 2 bases respectively, with 12 bases between them. The CDR3 has 16 amino acids.

This clone is a singleton in its sample. The V and J genes are TRBV14 and TRBJ1-1, with unresolved D. This CDR3 is 13 amino acids long. Trimming left V 7 bases short and J 2 bases short, with 11 bases between. The germline V gene encodes CDR1 SGHDN and CDR2 FVKESK. This chain's CDR3 is CASNPLPNTEAFF. CDR3 coding DNA: TGTGCCAGCAACCCACTTCCTAACACTGAAGCTTTCTTT. Full variable domain (outside the CDR3, taken from reference TRBV14 and TRBJ1-1): EAGVTQFPSHSVIEKGQTVTLRCDPISGHDNLYWYRRVMGKEIKFLLHFVKESKQDESGMPNNRFLAERTGGTYSTLKVQPAELEDSGVYFCASNPLPNTEAFFGQGTRLTVV.

This chain joins TRBV27 and TRBJ2-6; 8 bases align to TRBD1. The J segment lost 2 bases and the V segment lost 0 bases, leaving 12 bases of the junction unmatched. CDR3 length: 20 amino acids. Germline lookup yields CDR1 MNHEY and CDR2 SMNVEV (reference sequence). Here the CDR3 reads CASSLSIPRQGLAGANVLTF. CDR3 nucleotides: TGTGCCAGCAGTTTATCGATTCCGAGACAGGGGTTGGCTGGGGCCAACGTCCTGACTTTC.

The chain joins TRBV9 to TRBJ2-1; 11 nucleotides line up with TRBD2. The CDR3 spans 15 residues. Trimming at V came to 0 bases and at J to 5 bases, leaving 1 base not matched to a gene. Per germline, CDR1 SGDLS and CDR2 YYNGEE. CDR3 DNA sequence: TGTGCCAGCAGCGTAGGACTAGCGGGACACAATGAGCAGTTCTTC. Protein: CASSVGLAGHNEQFF.

V usage is TRBV21-1 and J usage is TRBJ2-7; the table's D call of TRBD1 was not tested on the DNA. TRBV21-1 is a documented pseudogene. The CDR3 is 15 residues long. The CDR3, as DNA: TGTGCCAGCAGCAAGGACAGTCCCTCAGGGTACGAGCAGTACTTC. Amino acids: CASSKDSPSGYEQYF.

The chain uses TRBV10-1 and TRBJ1-1; 9 bases are shared with TRBD1. V was clipped by 9 bases and J by 5 bases; unmatched bases: 13. The CDR3 is made up of 15 amino acids. The germline V gene has CDR1 WNHNN and CDR2 SYGVQD (reference sequence). CDR3 residues: CARKSRDRDLTEAFF. The CDR3 bases are TGCGCCAGAAAGTCCCGGGACAGGGATCTGACTGAAGCTTTCTTT.

The rearrangement joins TRBV6-5 to TRBJ1-2; TRBD1 might be the D (6 bases). CDR1 and CDR2 from the germline V gene are MNHEY and SVGAGI. Between the trimmed V and J ends, which lost 2 bases and 7 bases, there was a span of 11 bases. The CDR3 is 13 amino acids. Written as DNA, the CDR3 is TGTGCCAGCAGTTACAGGAGGGGGGGTGGCTACACCTTC. As protein: CASSYRRGGGYTF.